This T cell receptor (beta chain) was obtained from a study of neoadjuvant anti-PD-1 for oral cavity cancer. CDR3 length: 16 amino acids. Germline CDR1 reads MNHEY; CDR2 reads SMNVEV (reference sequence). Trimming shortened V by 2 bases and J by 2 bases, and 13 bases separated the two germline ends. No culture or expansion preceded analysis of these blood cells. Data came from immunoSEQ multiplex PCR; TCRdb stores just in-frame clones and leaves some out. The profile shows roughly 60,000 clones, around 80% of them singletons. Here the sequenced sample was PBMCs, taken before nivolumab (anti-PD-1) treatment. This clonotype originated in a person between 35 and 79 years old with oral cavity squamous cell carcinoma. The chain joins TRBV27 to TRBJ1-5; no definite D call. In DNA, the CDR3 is TGTGCCAGCAGTTTACTGACCCCCGGGGGCAATCAGCCCCAGCATTTT. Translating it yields CASSLLTPGGNQPQHF.